This T cell receptor beta chain was captured by sequencing in a study of control samples from healthy donors and cancer patients. The V gene's germline CDR1 is SGHAT and CDR2 FQNNGV. With 5 bases clipped from V and 0 bases from J, the junction kept 6 bases outside the gene matches. The CDR3 sequence is 16 residues long. Assay: immunoSEQ multiplex PCR; the TCRdb copy retains only in-frame clones and omits some. Here the sample spans under 130,000 clones, roughly 89% being singletons. The V call is TRBV11-2, the J call TRBJ2-3, with 9 positions matching TRBD2. Material: PBMCs. The clonotype comes from a man in his sixties with lung cancer. CDR3 in amino acids: CASSPNSGGSTDTQYF. CDR3 bases: TGTGCCAGCAGCCCGAACAGCGGGGGGAGCACAGATACGCAGTATTTT.